This T cell receptor (beta chain) is drawn from a study of identical twins. Broader study findings: Twins shared out-of-frame alpha sequences with excess low generation probability.

The V end lost 5 bases, the J end lost 8 bases, and 18 bases lay between the germline ends. The CDR3 has 15 residues. TCRdb re-called the 5' RACE reads through MiXCR, storing one row per CDR3 protein. The table lists 470,000 or so distinct CDR3 sequences, 20% to 25% of them singletons, with 2.9% in the top ten. This clonotype showed up just a few times. Its antigen is as yet unknown. The sample also formed part of further work on T cells expressing NK-cell markers.

The sequence came from a woman under 30 in good health. The sample consisted of CD4+ T cells sorted from blood. V usage is TRBV12-3 or TRBV12-4 and J usage is TRBJ2-2; no definite D call. This chain's CDR3 is CASSLVDPPTGELFF. Written as DNA, the CDR3 is TGTGCCAGCAGTCTCGTGGACCCACCCACAGGGGAGCTGTTTTTT.